The T cell receptor beta chain described here comes from a study of identical twins. There are 13 residues in the CDR3. V gave up 6 bases and J gave up 2 bases, with 11 bases separating them. Germline loops: CDR1 SGHVS, CDR2 FQNEAQ. Carrying unique molecular identifiers, the cDNA also gained a universal primer site through template switching. TCRdb independently ran MiXCR on the 5' RACE reads; one entry per CDR3 protein. The profile shows a few hundred thousand distinct CDR3 sequences, approximately 17% of them singletons. The V call is TRBV7-8, the J call TRBJ2-7, with D unclear. The receptor comes from a man aged 45-60 years in good health. The sample was naive T cells sorted from blood. DNA of the CDR3: TGTGCCAGCAGTACAGAGAGAACCTACGAGCAGTACTTC. Translation: CASSTERTYEQYF.